Shown below are 5 T cell receptor beta chains from a single sample sequenced in a study of shared clonotypes between healthy human individuals. The repertoire was sequenced with immunoSEQ multiplex PCR; TCRdb's copy has only in-frame clones and lacks some. This table has 2 million to 2.5 million clones, 80% to 95% appearing once. Sequencing was done on a sample of naive CD4+ T cells from PBMCs. Stated subset: CD45RA+ positively selected. These receptors were obtained from a man aged 18 to 29 in good health. Some clones in this sample may be carry-over from other donors' samples.

The DNA of the CDR3 is TGTGCCAGCAGTGAGGCAGGGCAGTACGAGCAGTACTTC. Its translation: CASSEAGQYEQYF. V and J are TRBV25-1 and TRBJ2-7, with D perhaps matching TRBD1 (5 bases). Germline lookup yields CDR1 MGHDK and CDR2 SYGVNS. Trimming took off 3 bases at V and 4 bases at J, with 10 bases between the two ends. The CDR3 runs to 13 residues.

The genes are TRBV5-6 and TRBJ1-2; D might be TRBD1 (6 bases). CDR1 and CDR2 (germline): SGHDT, YYEEEE. V was pared by 0 bases and J by 8 bases, with 14 bases between. CDR3 length: 14 amino acids. The CDR3 reads CASSLGQVVSGYTF. The CDR3 DNA sequence: TGTGCCAGCAGCTTGGGACAGGTTGTATCCGGCTACACCTTC. Full variable domain (remainder filled in from reference TRBV5-6 and TRBJ1-2): DAGVTQSPTHLIKTRGQQVTLRCSPKSGHDTVSWYQQALGQGPQFIFQYYEEEERQRGNFPDRFSGHQFPNYSSELNVNALLLGDSALYLCASSLGQVVSGYTFGSGTRLTVV.

The rearrangement links TRBV15 to TRBJ2-1; D ambiguous. Germline lookup yields CDR1 LNHNV and CDR2 YYDKDF (reference sequence). Trimming took 1 base from V and 0 from J, leaving 10 bases between them. The CDR3 runs to 16 residues. The CDR3 here is CATSRGQASSYNEQFF. The CDR3 nucleotides read TGTGCCACCAGCAGAGGTCAGGCGAGCTCCTACAATGAGCAGTTCTTC.

This clone was detected only a few times. This chain connects TRBV7-9 to TRBJ1-2; 7 bases are a match to TRBD1. Looked up from germline, CDR1 is SEHNR and CDR2 is FQNEAQ (reference sequence). With V trimmed by 10 bases and J by 0 bases, 5 bases remained unmatched. The CDR3 spans 13 residues. The CDR3 spells CATNDRANYGYTF. Here the CDR3 DNA reads TGTGCCACCAACGACAGGGCTAACTATGGCTACACCTTC.

The genes are TRBV28 and TRBJ2-5; 7 nucleotides align to TRBD1. The CDR3 consists of 14 residues. Per the germline V gene, CDR1 is MDHEN and CDR2 is SYDVKM. J gave up 9 bases and V 3 bases, and 10 bases lay outside the gene matches. CDR3 sequence (DNA): TGTGCCAGCAGTTTGAGTAAGGGGGCCTCCTCCCAGTACTTC. This gives the protein CASSLSKGASSQYF.